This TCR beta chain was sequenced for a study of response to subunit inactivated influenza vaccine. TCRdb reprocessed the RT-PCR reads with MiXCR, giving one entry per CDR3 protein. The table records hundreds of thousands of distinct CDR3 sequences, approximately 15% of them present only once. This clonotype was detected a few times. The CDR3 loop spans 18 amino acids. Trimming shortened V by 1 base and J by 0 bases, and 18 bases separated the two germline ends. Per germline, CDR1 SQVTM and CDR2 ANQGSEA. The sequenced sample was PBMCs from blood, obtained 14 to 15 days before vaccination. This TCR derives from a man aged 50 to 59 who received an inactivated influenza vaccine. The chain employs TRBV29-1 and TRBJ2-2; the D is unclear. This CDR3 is CSVEGQEKRYSNTGELFF. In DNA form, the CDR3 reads TGCAGCGTTGAAGGGCAGGAGAAGCGTTATTCGAACACCGGGGAGCTGTTTTTT.